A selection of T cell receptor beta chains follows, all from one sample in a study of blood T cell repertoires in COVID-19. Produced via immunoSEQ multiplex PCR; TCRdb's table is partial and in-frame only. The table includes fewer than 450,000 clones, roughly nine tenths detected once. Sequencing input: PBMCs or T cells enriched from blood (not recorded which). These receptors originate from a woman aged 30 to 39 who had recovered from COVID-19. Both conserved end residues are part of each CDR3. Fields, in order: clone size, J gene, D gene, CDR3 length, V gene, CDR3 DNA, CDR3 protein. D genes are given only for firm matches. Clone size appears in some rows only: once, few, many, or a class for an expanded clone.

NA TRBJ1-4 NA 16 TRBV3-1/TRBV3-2 TGTGCCAGCAGCCAAAGGGTCGGGGCAACTAATGAAAAACTGTTTTTT CASSQRVGATNEKLFF
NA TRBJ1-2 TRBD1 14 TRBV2 TGTGCCAGCAGGTCCCGGACAGGGATATATGGCTACACCTTC CASRSRTGIYGYTF
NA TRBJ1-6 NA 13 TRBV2 TGTGCCAGCAGTATCCAGACAAATTCACCCCTCCACTTT CASSIQTNSPLHF
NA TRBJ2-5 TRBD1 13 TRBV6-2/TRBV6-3 TGTGCCAGCAGTATCTTACAGGGGAAGACCCAGTACTTC CASSILQGKTQYF
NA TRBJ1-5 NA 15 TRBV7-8 TGTGCCAGCAGCTTAAATAGTCATAGCAATCAGCCCCAGCATTTT CASSLNSHSNQPQHF
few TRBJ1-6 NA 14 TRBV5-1 TGCGCCAGCAGCTTGGCGGCAGGGAATTCACCCCTCCACTTT CASSLAAGNSPLHF
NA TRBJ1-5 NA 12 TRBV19 TGTGCCAGTAGACAAGATAATCAGCCCCAGCATTTT CASRQDNQPQHF
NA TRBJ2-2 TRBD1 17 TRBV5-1 TGCGCCAGCAGCGCCTTGAACAGGGGGCGGGACACCGGGGAGCTGTTTTTT CASSALNRGRDTGELFF
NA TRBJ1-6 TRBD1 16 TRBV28 TGTGCCAGCAGTCTAGGGACAGGGGGACGGAATTCACCCCTCCACTTT CASSLGTGGRNSPLHF
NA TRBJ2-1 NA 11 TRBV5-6 TGTGCCAGCAGCTTAATAGCCGAGCAGTTCTTC CASSLIAEQFF
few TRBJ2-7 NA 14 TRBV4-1 TGCGCCAGCAGCCAAGATACTAGCTACTACGAGCAGTACTTC CASSQDTSYYEQYF
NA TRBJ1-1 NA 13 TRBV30 TGTGCCTGGAGCGCCTCAGGGGACACTGAAGCTTTCTTT CAWSASGDTEAFF
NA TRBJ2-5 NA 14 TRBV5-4 TGTGCCAGCAGCTTTCGGGGGGCCGGGGAGACCCAGTACTTC CASSFRGAGETQYF
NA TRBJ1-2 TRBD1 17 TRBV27 TGTGCCAGCAGTTTATTCCGGGACAGGGGCCGATCTATGGGCTACACCTTC CASSLFRDRGRSMGYTF
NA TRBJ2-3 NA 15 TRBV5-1 TGCGCCAGCAGCTTGGAGGCGGGGTCGGCTGATACGCAGTATTTT CASSLEAGSADTQYF
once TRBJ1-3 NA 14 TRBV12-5 TGTGCTAGTGGTGCTGGAGCCACTGGAAACACCATATATTTT CASGAGATGNTIYF
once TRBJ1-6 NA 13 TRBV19 TGTGCCAGTAAGAGGGGGTCGAATTCACCCCTCCACTTT CASKRGSNSPLHF
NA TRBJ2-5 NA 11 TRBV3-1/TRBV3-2 TGTGCCAGCAGCCAACAAGCGACCCAGTACTTC CASSQQATQYF
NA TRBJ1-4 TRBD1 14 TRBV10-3 TGTGCCATCAGTCGGGACAGGGGTGGCGAAAAACTGTTTTTT CAISRDRGGEKLFF
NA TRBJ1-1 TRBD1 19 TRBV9 TGTGCCAGCAGCGTAGCTACTACGGGACAGGGGGCGCGTCCGCCTGAAGCTTTCTTT CASSVATTGQGARPPEAFF
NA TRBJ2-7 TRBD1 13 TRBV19 TGTGCCAGCGGGACAGTGTCCTCCTACGAGCAGTACTTC CASGTVSSYEQYF
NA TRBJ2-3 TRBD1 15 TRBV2 TGTGCCAGCAGTGAAGGGACAGGAAGCACAGATACGCAGTATTTT CASSEGTGSTDTQYF
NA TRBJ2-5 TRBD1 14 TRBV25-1 TGTGCCAGCAGTCCGGGGACAGTCCAAGAGACCCAGTACTTC CASSPGTVQETQYF
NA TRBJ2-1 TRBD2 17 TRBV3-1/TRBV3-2 TGTGCCAGCAGCCAACCGGGACTAGCGGGGGGTCTCAATGAGCAGTTCTTC CASSQPGLAGGLNEQFF
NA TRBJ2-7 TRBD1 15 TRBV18 TGTGCCAGCTCAACCGGGACAGGGGGCGGCTACGAGCAGTACTTC CASSTGTGGGYEQYF
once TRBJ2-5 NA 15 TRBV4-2 TGTGCCAGCAGCCAAGGCGGGTCCGGCCAAGAGACCCAGTACTTC CASSQGGSGQETQYF
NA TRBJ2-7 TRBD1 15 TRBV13 TGTGCCAGCAGCTTCACCGGGACAGGGTCCTACGAGCAGTACTTC CASSFTGTGSYEQYF
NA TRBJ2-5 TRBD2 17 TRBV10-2 TGCGCCAGCACAGGGCTAGCGGGGGCCACAATCCAAGAGACCCAGTACTTC CASTGLAGATIQETQYF
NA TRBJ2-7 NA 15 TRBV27 TGTGCCAGCAGTTTCACAGGGCGTCCTACCTACGAGCAGTACTTC CASSFTGRPTYEQYF
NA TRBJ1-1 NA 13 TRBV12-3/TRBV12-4 TGTGCCAGCAGACTTGAGGGGGACACTGAAGCTTTCTTT CASRLEGDTEAFF
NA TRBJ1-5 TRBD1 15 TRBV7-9 TGTGCCAGCAGTTCAAGCCGGGACAGGGACCAGCCCCAGCATTTT CASSSSRDRDQPQHF
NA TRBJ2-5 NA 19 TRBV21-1 TGTGCCAGCAGCAGCGACAGGACTAGCGGGGGACACCTCCAAGAGACCCAGTACTTC CASSSDRTSGGHLQETQYF
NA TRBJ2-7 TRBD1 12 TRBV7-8 TGTGCCAGCAGCGCCTTACAGGGGGAAACGGTCTTC CASSALQGETVF
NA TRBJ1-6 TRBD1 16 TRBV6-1 TGTGCCAGCAGTGAATCAGGACAGGGGAATAATTCACCCCTCCACTTT CASSESGQGNNSPLHF
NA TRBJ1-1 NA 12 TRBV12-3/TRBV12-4 TGTGCCAGCAGTCCTAAGAACACTGAAGCTTTCTTT CASSPKNTEAFF
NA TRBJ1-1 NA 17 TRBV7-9 TGTGCCAGCAGCTTAGCGCTAAGGGGAATGGCCCCAGAAGAAGCTTTCTTT CASSLALRGMAPEEAFF
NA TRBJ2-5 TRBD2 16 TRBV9 TGTGCCAGCAGCGCCTCAGCTAGCGGGGGGGCGCAGACCCAGTACTTC CASSASASGGAQTQYF
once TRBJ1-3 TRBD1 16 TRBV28 TGTGCCAGCAGTCCAGTTGACAGGGGGCTTGGAAACACCATATATTTT CASSPVDRGLGNTIYF
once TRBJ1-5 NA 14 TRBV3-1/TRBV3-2 TGTGCCAGCAGCCAAGGCCAGTATAATCAGCCCCAGCATTTT CASSQGQYNQPQHF
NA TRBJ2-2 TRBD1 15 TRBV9 TGTGCCAGCAGCGGGGGACAGCTGGACACCGGGGAGCTGTTTTTT CASSGGQLDTGELFF
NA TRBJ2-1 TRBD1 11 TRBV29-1 TGCAGCGTCCCCTTAGGGGACAGACGGTTCTTC CSVPLGDRRFF
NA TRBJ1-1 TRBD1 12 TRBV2 TGTGCCAGCAGTGAAGGGAGGGGGCAAGCTTTCTTT CASSEGRGQAFF
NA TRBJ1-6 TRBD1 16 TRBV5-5 TGTGCCAGCAGCTTGGGGCCTGGGGACAGTAATTCACCCCTCCACTTT CASSLGPGDSNSPLHF
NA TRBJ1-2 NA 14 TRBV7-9 TGTGCCAGCAGCTTATCTGTTACAGGCTATGGCTACACCTTC CASSLSVTGYGYTF
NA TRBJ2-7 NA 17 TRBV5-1 TGCGCCAGCAGCTCCCTGGGTGCTCGAGGGGGGGATTACGAGCAGTACTTC CASSSLGARGGDYEQYF
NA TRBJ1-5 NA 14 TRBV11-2 TGTGCCAGCAGCTTAGGTGGGGGGAATCAGCCCCAGCATTTT CASSLGGGNQPQHF
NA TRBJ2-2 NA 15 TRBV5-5 TGTGCCAGCAGCCCCCCCGCCGGGCGGAGGGGGGAGCTGTTTTTT CASSPPAGRRGELFF
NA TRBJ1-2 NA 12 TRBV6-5 TGTGCCAGCAGCCAGGGGAACTATGGCTACACCTTC CASSQGNYGYTF
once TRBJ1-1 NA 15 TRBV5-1 TGCGCCAGCAGCCCGGACGGACGTTTGGGGCCTGAAGCTTTCTTT CASSPDGRLGPEAFF
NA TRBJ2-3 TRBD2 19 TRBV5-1 TGCGCCAGCAGCCCGGGACTAGCGGGGGGCCGCATTGTCACAGATACGCAGTATTTT CASSPGLAGGRIVTDTQYF
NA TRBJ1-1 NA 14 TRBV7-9 TGTGCCAGCAGCTTAGTCGGTCAGGGCCATGAAGCTTTCTTT CASSLVGQGHEAFF
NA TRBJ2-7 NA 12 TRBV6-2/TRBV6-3 TGTGCCAGCAGCCGACAACATTCCGAGCAGTACTTC CASSRQHSEQYF
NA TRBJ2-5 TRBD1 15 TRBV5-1 TGCGCCAGCAGCTCCTCCGGGACAGAAAAAGAGACCCAGTACTTC CASSSSGTEKETQYF
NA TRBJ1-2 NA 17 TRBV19 TGTGCCAGTAGTAAGTCCCCCAAGGACAGCCAAGGTGGTGGCTACACCTTC CASSKSPKDSQGGGYTF
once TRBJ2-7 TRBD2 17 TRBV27 TGTGCCAGCAGTCCGTTATCTAGCGGGGGTATCTCCTACGAGCAGTACTTC CASSPLSSGGISYEQYF
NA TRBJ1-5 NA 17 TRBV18 TGTGCCAGCTCACCGGGGGGGACCAAAGCCAGCAATCAGCCCCAGCATTTT CASSPGGTKASNQPQHF
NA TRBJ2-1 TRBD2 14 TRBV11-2 TGTGCCTCCGCAAGCGGGGCCGGGTACAATGAGCAGTTCTTC CASASGAGYNEQFF
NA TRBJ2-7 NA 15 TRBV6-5 TGTGCCAGCAGTTACTCGGGCGGGGTCTCCTACGAGCAGTACTTC CASSYSGGVSYEQYF